A single sample gave rise to the 24 T cell receptor beta chains below, sequenced in a study of OX40 agonist ivuxolimab in advanced cancers. Sequencing used immunoSEQ multiplex PCR; TCRdb keeps in-frame clones, though not all of them. Of 35,000 to 45,000 clones in the sample, 65% to 90% were seen once. The input for sequencing was CD4+ or CD8+ T cells sorted from blood, taken in a trial of the OX40 agonist ivuxolimab. These receptors originate from an adult with an advanced solid tumor such as melanoma, head and neck, liver or kidney cancer.

V usage is TRBV4-2 and J usage is TRBJ2-4; 7 bases line up with TRBD1. The germline CDR1 and CDR2 sequences are LGHNA and YNFKEQ. J gave up 1 base and V 1 base, and 10 bases lay outside the gene matches. The CDR3 consists of 18 residues. The CDR3 DNA follows: TGTGCCAGCAGCCAAGGGGGGACAGCGGCTAGGGCCAAAAACATTCAGTACTTC. This encodes CASSQGGTAARAKNIQYF.

V gene TRBV18 combines with J gene TRBJ2-3; no clear D. This CDR3 contains 13 residues. Per germline, CDR1 KGHSH and CDR2 LQKENI. Trimming pared 1 base from V and 5 bases from J, leaving 7 bases between. For the CDR3, the DNA is TGTGCCAGCTCACCACTATTGGAAGATACGCAGTATTTT. Translating gives CASSPLLEDTQYF.

The V call is TRBV19, the J call TRBJ2-2; no definite D call. Trimming pared 6 bases from V and 0 bases from J, leaving 11 bases between. The CDR3 runs 15 residues. Looked up from germline, CDR1 is LNHDA and CDR2 is SQIVND (reference sequence). CDR3 coding DNA: TGTGCCAGTAGAGTCGGGCCCCCGAACACCGGGGAGCTGTTTTTT. It yields the protein CASRVGPPNTGELFF.

This clone appeared a few times. The V gene is TRBV5-5, the J gene TRBJ2-2; D gene ambiguous. Germline assignment: CDR1 SGHKS and CDR2 YYEKEE (reference sequence). V was cut by 1 base and J by 0 bases, with 4 bases left in between. CDR3 length equals 14 residues. CDR3 bases: TGTGCCAGCAGCTTGCAGCCGAACACCGGGGAGCTGTTTTTT. It is translated as CASSLQPNTGELFF.

V gene TRBV28 combines with J gene TRBJ1-6, with no clear D. Deletions cut 2 bases from V and 7 bases from J, with 9 bases between. Germline CDR1 is MDHEN and CDR2 is SYDVKM. The CDR3 extends over 14 amino acids. The CDR3 region has the DNA TGTGCCAGCAGTTTACCCAATCAGAATTCACCCCTCCACTTT. Encoded protein: CASSLPNQNSPLHF. The variable domain in full, completed from reference TRBV28 and TRBJ1-6, reads DVKVTQSSRYLVKRTGEKVFLECVQDMDHENMFWYRQDPGLGLRLIYFSYDVKMKEKGDIPEGYSVSREKKERFSLILESASTNQTSMYLCASSLPNQNSPLHFGNGTRLTVT.

The chain links TRBV7-2 to TRBJ2-1; D gene uncertain. The V and J ends lost 5 bases and 2 bases respectively, with 16 bases between them. The CDR3 contains 16 residues. From germline, CDR1 is SGHTA and CDR2 FQGNSA. The CDR3 reads CASSKISGLPYNEQFF. CDR3 sequence (DNA): TGTGCCAGCAGCAAAATATCTGGGCTTCCCTACAATGAGCAGTTCTTC. Supplemented by reference TRBV7-2 and TRBJ2-1, the full variable domain reads GAGVSQSPSNKVTEKGKDVELRCDPISGHTALYWYRQSLGQGLEFLIYFQGNSAPDKSGLPSDRFSAERTGGSVSTLTIQRTQQEDSAVYLCASSKISGLPYNEQFFGPGTRLTVL.

This CDR3 reads CASSWPRGSSYNEQFF. The DNA for the CDR3 is TGTGCCAGCAGCTGGCCCAGGGGATCCTCCTACAATGAGCAGTTCTTC. The V call is TRBV5-6, the J call TRBJ2-1; D perhaps matches TRBD1 (6 bases). Germline V gene data show CDR1 as SGHDT and CDR2 as YYEEEE. The CDR3 runs to 16 residues. Trimming removed 3 bases from V and 0 bases from J, with 13 bases in between.

This sequence joins TRBV14 and TRBJ2-7, with D unclear. V dropped 1 base and J dropped 0 bases, with 7 bases sitting between them. The CDR3 loop spans 14 amino acids. In germline, CDR1 is SGHDN, CDR2 FVKESK. The CDR3 coding sequence is TGTGCCAGCAGCCAAGGTCGTGCCTCCTACGAGCAGTACTTC. It translates to CASSQGRASYEQYF.

The chain uses TRBV5-1 and TRBJ2-7, with 9 bases matching TRBD2. This CDR3 spans 14 amino acids. The V gene end was trimmed by 0 bases and the J gene end by 4 bases; junction bases not matched to a gene: 2. The germline gives CDR1 SGHRS, CDR2 YFSETQ. CDR3 residues: CASSLAGLAYEQYF. CDR3 in DNA: TGCGCCAGCAGCTTGGCGGGACTAGCTTACGAGCAGTACTTC.

The chain combines TRBV7-6 with TRBJ1-1; weak D call: TRBD1 (5 bases). The CDR3 runs to 14 residues. The V end was cut by 3 bases, the J end by 6 bases, with 14 bases between. The V gene's germline CDR1 is SGHVS and CDR2 FNYEAQ. CDR3 nucleotide sequence: TGTGCCAGCAGCTTGCAGGGATTCGGAGCTGAAGCTTTCTTT. The encoded protein is CASSLQGFGAEAFF.

The chain couples TRBV27 to TRBJ1-4; D uncertain. CDR3 length: 12 residues. V was cut by 5 bases and J by 6 bases, with 7 bases left in between. Germline V lookup: CDR1 MNHEY, CDR2 SMNVEV (reference sequence). In nucleotides, the CDR3 is TGTGCCAGCAGTAATCTAGATGAAAAACTGTTTTTT. It specifies CASSNLDEKLFF.

The gene calls are TRBV6-1 and TRBJ1-1; D might be TRBD1 (5 bases). Germline V lookup: CDR1 MNHNS, CDR2 SASEGT. This CDR3 is 18 amino acids long. Trimming shortened V by 1 base and J by 0 bases, and 18 bases separated the two germline ends. CDR3 loop: CASSEEGALGKLNTEAFF. The CDR3 DNA reads TGTGCCAGCAGTGAAGAAGGGGCCTTGGGCAAGCTGAACACTGAAGCTTTCTTT.

CDR3 amino acids: CASSLASRWGNMDEQYF. The DNA of the CDR3 is TGTGCCAGCAGCTTAGCGAGTCGGTGGGGAAATATGGACGAGCAGTACTTC. The rearrangement uses TRBV7-8 and TRBJ2-7; D not resolved. This CDR3 spans 17 amino acids. Trimming left V 0 bases short and J 5 bases short, with 20 bases between. Germline V gene data show CDR1 as SGHVS and CDR2 as FQNEAQ. Full variable domain (rest looked up from reference TRBV7-8 and TRBJ2-7): GAGVSQSPRYKVAKRGQDVALRCDPISGHVSLFWYQQALGQGPEFLTYFQNEAQLDKSGLPSDRFFAERPEGSVSTLKIQRTQQEDSAVYLCASSLASRWGNMDEQYFGPGTRLTVT.

The chain recombines TRBV6-5 with TRBJ2-1; 8 bases are a match to TRBD1. V lost 2 bases to trimming and J lost 7 bases; unmatched junction nucleotides: 7. The CDR3 runs to 15 residues. Germline V CDR1 and CDR2: MNHEY, SVGAGI. The CDR3 loop reads CASSYQGALRNEQFF. CDR3 nucleotides: TGTGCCAGCAGTTACCAGGGGGCCCTCCGGAATGAGCAGTTCTTC.

This clone was counted a single time. The chain links TRBV18 to TRBJ2-5; the D is unclear. Germline V lookup: CDR1 KGHSH, CDR2 LQKENI. The CDR3 is made up of 11 amino acids. Trimming removed 5 bases at V and 3 bases at J, with 4 bases between. The CDR3 sequence: CASSTKETQYF. Written as DNA, the CDR3 is TGTGCCAGCTCAACCAAAGAGACCCAGTACTTC. The full variable domain, in which reference TRBV18 and TRBJ2-5 provide the parts outside the CDR3, is NAGVMQNPRHLVRRRGQEARLRCSPMKGHSHVYWYRQLPEEGLKFMVYLQKENIIDESGMPKERFSAEFPKEGPSILRIQQVVRGDSAAYFCASSTKETQYFGPGTRLLVL.

The chain recombines TRBV10-3 with TRBJ2-1, with 7 nucleotides matching TRBD2. This CDR3 region has 16 residues. The V gene end was trimmed by 10 bases and the J gene end by 0 bases; junction bases not matched to a gene: 12. CDR1 is ENHRY and CDR2 is SYGVKD in the germline V gene. The CDR3: CATLREAGSSYNEQFF. The CDR3 DNA sequence: TGTGCCACCCTAAGGGAAGCGGGGAGCTCCTACAATGAGCAGTTCTTC.

The CDR3: CASSGMGSGTSEQYF. CDR3 DNA sequence: TGTGCCAGCAGCGGGATGGGGTCCGGGACTAGCGAGCAGTACTTC. The chain couples TRBV13 to TRBJ2-7, with 8 bases that match TRBD2. Per the germline V gene, CDR1 is PRHDT and CDR2 is FYEKMQ (reference sequence). V was clipped by 5 bases and J by 6 bases; unmatched bases: 12. The CDR3 totals 15 residues.

This sequence joins TRBV9 and TRBJ1-5; tentative D call: TRBD1 (6 bases). The CDR3 contains 16 residues. CDR1 and CDR2 from the germline V gene are SGDLS and YYNGEE. V shed 7 bases and J shed 0 bases, with 17 bases lying between them. The CDR3 reads CASPGGGEYSNQPQHF. In nucleotides, the CDR3 is TGTGCCAGCCCGGGAGGGGGAGAATATAGCAATCAGCCCCAGCATTTT. Filled out from reference TRBV9 and TRBJ1-5, the complete variable domain reads DSGVTQTPKHLITATGQRVTLRCSPRSGDLSVYWYQQSLDQGLQFLIQYYNGEERAKGNILERFSAQQFPDLHSELNLSSLELGDSALYFCASPGGGEYSNQPQHFGDGTRLSIL.

Sample share makes this clone medium-sized. This chain links TRBV5-1 with TRBJ1-2; the D gene is possibly TRBD1 (6 bases). The CDR3 consists of 15 residues. Germline CDR1 SGHRS, CDR2 YFSETQ. V dropped 0 bases and J dropped 0 bases, with 9 bases sitting between them. The CDR3 DNA is TGCGCCAGCAGCTTGGCCGGGACAACTAACTATGGCTACACCTTC. Amino acid sequence: CASSLAGTTNYGYTF.

This chain joins TRBV30 and TRBJ1-1; 7 bases match TRBD1. This CDR3 has 14 residues. Germline values: CDR1 GTSNPN, CDR2 SVGIG (reference sequence). V dropped 3 bases and J dropped 8; count of bases not matched to a gene: 12. CDR3 loop: CAWRATDREAEAFF. The CDR3 coding sequence is TGTGCCTGGAGGGCGACCGACAGGGAGGCAGAAGCTTTCTTT.

The chain joins TRBV14 to TRBJ2-4, with 7 bases fitting TRBD2. Losses at the gene ends were 2 bases for V and 7 bases for J; bases not matched to a gene: 8. This CDR3 has 15 amino acids. Germline V gene lookup returns CDR1 SGHDN and CDR2 FVKESK. CDR3 DNA: TGTGCCAGCAGCCAACTAGCGGTTGGGCGGAACATTCAGTACTTC. This codes for CASSQLAVGRNIQYF.

Only one count was recorded for this clone. The chain is built from TRBV7-2 and TRBJ2-1; tentatively, D is TRBD2 (7 bases). The CDR3 spans 15 residues. CDR1 SGHTA and CDR2 FQGNSA come from the germline V gene. V was shortened by 0 bases and J by 6 bases, with 12 bases between the two germline ends. CDR3 nucleotide sequence: TGTGCCAGCAGCTTAGCCTCGGCGGGGGCCAATGAGCAGTTCTTC. It specifies CASSLASAGANEQFF.

The V and J genes are TRBV10-3 and TRBJ2-1, with 9 bases identical to TRBD2. CDR3 size: 15 residues. Germline V gives CDR1 ENHRY, CDR2 SYGVKD. Unmatched junction bases numbered 13, after V lost 11 bases and J lost 5 bases. The CDR3 DNA follows: TGTGCCTCTTCACCCTGGGGCGGGGGGGACAATGAGCAGTTCTTC. Translated, it gives CASSPWGGGDNEQFF.

This chain joins TRBV11-3 and TRBJ1-1; D is undetermined. Trimming removed 0 bases at V and 7 bases at J, with 12 bases between. CDR3 length: 14 residues. In germline, CDR1 is SGHNT, CDR2 YENEEA. CDR3 protein: CASSLDPQQSEAFF. CDR3 in DNA: TGTGCCAGCAGCTTAGATCCCCAGCAGAGTGAAGCTTTCTTT.